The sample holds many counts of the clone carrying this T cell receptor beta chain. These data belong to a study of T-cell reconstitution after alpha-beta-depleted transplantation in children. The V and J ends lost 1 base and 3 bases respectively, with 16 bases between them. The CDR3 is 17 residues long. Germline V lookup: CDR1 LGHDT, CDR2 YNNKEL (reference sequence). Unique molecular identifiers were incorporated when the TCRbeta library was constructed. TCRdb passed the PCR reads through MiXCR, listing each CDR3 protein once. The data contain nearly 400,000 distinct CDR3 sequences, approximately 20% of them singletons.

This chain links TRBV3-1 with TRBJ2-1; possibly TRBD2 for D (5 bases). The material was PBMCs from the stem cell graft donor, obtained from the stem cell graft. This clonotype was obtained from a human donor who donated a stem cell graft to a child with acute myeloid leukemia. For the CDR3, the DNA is TGTGCCAGCAGCCAAGGGACTCAGACGGCTTACTACAATGAGCAGTTCTTC. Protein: CASSQGTQTAYYNEQFF.